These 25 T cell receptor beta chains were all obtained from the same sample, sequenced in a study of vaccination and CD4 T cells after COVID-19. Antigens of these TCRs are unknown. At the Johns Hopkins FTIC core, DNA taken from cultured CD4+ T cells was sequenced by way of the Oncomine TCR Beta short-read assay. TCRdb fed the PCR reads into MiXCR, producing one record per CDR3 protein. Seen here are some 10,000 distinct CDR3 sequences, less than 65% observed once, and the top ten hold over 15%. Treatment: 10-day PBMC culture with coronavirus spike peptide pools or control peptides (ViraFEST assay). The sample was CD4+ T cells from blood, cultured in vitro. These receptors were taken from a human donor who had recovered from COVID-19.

CDR3 sequence: CASRGTQAYTGELFF. The CDR3 nucleotides are TGTGCCAGCAGAGGGACACAAGCTTACACCGGGGAGCTGTTTTTT. This sequence joins TRBV6-1 and TRBJ2-2, with D possibly being TRBD1 (6 bases). Germline CDR1 is MNHNS and CDR2 is SASEGT. There are 15 residues in the CDR3. Trimming pared 6 bases from V and 3 bases from J, leaving 14 bases between.

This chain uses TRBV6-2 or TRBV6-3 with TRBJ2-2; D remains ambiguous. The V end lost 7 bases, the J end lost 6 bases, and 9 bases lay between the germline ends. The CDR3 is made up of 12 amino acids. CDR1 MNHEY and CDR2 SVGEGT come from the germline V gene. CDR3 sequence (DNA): TGTGCCAGCACCCCCCCAGCCGGGGAGCTGTTTTTT. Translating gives CASTPPAGELFF.

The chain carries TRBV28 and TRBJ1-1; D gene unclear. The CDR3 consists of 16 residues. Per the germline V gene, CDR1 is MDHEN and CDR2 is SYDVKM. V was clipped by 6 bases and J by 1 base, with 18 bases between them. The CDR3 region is CASRKRGSAENTEAFF. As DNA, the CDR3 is TGTGCCAGCAGAAAACGGGGTTCGGCAGAGAACACTGAAGCTTTCTTT.

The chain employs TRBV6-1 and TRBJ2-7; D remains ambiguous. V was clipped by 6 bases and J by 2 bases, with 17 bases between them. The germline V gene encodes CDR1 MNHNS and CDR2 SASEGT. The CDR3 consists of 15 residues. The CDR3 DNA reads TGTGCCAGCAGGCCCTCCCTCTCGGGTACCTACGAGCAGTACTTC. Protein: CASRPSLSGTYEQYF.

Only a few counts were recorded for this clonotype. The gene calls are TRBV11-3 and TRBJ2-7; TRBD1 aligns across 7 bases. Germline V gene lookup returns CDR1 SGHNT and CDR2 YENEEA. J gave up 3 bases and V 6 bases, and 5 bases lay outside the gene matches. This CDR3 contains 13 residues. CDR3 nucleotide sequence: TGTGCCAGCAGTAGACAGGGTGGCTACGAGCAGTACTTC. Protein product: CASSRQGGYEQYF.

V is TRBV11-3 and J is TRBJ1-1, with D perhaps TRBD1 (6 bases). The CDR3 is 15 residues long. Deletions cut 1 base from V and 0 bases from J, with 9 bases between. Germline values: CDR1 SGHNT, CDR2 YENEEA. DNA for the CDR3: TGTGCCAGCAGCTTAGTCAGGGGACTGAACACTGAAGCTTTCTTT. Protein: CASSLVRGLNTEAFF.

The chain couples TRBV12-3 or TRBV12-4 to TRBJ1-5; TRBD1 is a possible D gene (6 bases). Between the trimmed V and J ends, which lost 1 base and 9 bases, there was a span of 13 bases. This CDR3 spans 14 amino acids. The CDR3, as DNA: TGTGCCAGCAGTTTAGGCTTCAGAGGGGGGCCCCAGCATTTT. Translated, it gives CASSLGFRGGPQHF.

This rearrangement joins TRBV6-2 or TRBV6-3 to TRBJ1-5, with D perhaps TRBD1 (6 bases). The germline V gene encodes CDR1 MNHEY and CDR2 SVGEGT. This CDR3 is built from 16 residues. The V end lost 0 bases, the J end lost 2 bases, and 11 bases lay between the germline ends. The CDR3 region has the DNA TGTGCCAGCAGTTACTCACCAGGGGTTGGCAATCAGCCCCAGCATTTT. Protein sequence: CASSYSPGVGNQPQHF.

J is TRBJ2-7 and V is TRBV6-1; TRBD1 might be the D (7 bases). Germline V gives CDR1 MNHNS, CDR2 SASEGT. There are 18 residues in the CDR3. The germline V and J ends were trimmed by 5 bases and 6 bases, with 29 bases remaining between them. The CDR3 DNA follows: TGTGCCAGCAGTAGGTCAGGGGGGCCTCCCTTAGGGTTGAGCGAGCAGTACTTC. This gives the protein CASSRSGGPPLGLSEQYF.

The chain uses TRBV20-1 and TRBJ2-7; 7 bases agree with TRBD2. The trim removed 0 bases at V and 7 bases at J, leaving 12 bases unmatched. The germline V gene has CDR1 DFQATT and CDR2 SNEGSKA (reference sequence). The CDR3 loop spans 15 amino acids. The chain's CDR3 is CSARDARGRGIEQYF. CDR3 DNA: TGCAGTGCTAGAGATGCGCGCGGGAGAGGAATTGAGCAGTACTTC.

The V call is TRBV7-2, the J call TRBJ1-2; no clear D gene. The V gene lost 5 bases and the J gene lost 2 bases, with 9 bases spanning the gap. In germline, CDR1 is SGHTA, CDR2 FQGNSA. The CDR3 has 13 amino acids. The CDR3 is CASSTGPNYGYTF. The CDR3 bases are TGTGCCAGCAGCACCGGGCCCAACTATGGCTACACCTTC. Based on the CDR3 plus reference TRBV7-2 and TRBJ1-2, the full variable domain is GAGVSQSPSNKVTEKGKDVELRCDPISGHTALYWYRQSLGQGLEFLIYFQGNSAPDKSGLPSDRFSAERTGGSVSTLTIQRTQQEDSAVYLCASSTGPNYGYTFGSGTRLTVV.

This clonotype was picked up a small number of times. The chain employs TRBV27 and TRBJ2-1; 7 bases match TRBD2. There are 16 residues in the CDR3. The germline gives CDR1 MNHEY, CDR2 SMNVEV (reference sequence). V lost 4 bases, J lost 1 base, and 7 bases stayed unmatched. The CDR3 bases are TGTGCCAGCAGTTCAGGTCTAGCGGAGTCCTACAATGAGCAGTTCTTC. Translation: CASSSGLAESYNEQFF.

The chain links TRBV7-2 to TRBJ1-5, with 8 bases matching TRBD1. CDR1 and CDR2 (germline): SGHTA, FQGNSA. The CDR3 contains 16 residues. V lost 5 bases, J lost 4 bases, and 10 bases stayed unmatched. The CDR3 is CASSPQQGGRNQPQHF. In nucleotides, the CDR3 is TGTGCCAGCAGCCCTCAACAGGGGGGGAGAAATCAGCCCCAGCATTTT.

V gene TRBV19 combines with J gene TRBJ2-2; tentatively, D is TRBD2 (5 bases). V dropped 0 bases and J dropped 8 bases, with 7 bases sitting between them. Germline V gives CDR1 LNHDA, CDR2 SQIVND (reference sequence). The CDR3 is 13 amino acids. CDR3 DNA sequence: TGTGCCAGTAGTATAGACCGGGAAGGGGAGCTGTTTTTT. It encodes CASSIDREGELFF.

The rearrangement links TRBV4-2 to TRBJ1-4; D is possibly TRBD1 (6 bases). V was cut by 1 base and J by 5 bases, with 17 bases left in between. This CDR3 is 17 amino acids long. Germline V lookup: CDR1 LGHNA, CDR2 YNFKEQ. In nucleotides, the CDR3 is TGTGCCAGCAGCCAAGGTCGGAACAGGGCTAGAAATGAAAAACTGTTTTTT. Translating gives CASSQGRNRARNEKLFF.

Here the CDR3 reads CASSLRGGNQPQHF. For the CDR3, the DNA is TGTGCCAGCAGCTTAAGGGGTGGCAATCAGCCCCAGCATTTT. The chain recombines TRBV7-2 with TRBJ1-5; the D gene is possibly TRBD1 (5 bases). V lost 2 bases, J lost 2 bases, and 7 bases lay in between. Germline V gene sequence: CDR1 SGHTA, CDR2 FQGNSA. The CDR3 has 14 amino acids. The full variable domain, with the rest looked up from reference TRBV7-2 and TRBJ1-5, is GAGVSQSPSNKVTEKGKDVELRCDPISGHTALYWYRQSLGQGLEFLIYFQGNSAPDKSGLPSDRFSAERTGGSVSTLTIQRTQQEDSAVYLCASSLRGGNQPQHFGDGTRLSIL.

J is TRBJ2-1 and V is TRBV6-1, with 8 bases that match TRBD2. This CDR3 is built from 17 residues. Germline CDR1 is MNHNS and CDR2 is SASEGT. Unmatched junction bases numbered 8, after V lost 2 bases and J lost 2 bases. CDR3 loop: CASSELPRRGAYNEQFF. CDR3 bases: TGTGCCAGCAGTGAACTCCCTCGGCGGGGGGCCTACAATGAGCAGTTCTTC.

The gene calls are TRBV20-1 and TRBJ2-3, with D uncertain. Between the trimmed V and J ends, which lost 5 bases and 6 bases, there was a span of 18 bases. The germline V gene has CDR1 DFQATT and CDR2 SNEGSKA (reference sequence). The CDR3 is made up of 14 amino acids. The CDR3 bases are TGCAGTGCTTATGTAGGCCGTCGACCCGATACGCAGTATTTT. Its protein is CSAYVGRRPDTQYF.

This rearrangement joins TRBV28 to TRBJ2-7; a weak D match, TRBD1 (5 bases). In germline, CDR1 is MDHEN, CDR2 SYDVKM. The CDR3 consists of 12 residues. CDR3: CAVGRLWNEQYF. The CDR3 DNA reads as TGTGCAGTGGGGCGGCTTTGGAACGAGCAGTACTTC.

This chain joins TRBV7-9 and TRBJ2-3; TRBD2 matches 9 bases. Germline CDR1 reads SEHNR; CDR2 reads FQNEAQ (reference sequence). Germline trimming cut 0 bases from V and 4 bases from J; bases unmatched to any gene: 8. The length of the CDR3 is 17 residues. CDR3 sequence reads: CASSLAPGRGGADTQYF. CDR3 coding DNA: TGTGCCAGCAGCTTAGCGCCGGGGCGGGGGGGCGCAGATACGCAGTATTTT.

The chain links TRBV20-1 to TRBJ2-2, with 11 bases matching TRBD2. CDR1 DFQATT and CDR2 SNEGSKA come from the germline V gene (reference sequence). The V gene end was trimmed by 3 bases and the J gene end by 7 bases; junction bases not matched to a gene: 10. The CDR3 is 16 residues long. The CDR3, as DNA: TGCAGTGCTAGGGTAGCGGGGGGGCGCGGCGGCGGGGAGCTGTTTTTT. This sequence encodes CSARVAGGRGGGELFF.

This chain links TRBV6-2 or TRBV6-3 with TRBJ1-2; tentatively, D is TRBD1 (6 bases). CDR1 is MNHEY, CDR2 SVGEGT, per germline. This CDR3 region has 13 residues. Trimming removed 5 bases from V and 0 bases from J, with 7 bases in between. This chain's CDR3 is CASSRDTNYGYTF. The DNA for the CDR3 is TGTGCCAGCAGTCGGGACACTAACTATGGCTACACCTTC.

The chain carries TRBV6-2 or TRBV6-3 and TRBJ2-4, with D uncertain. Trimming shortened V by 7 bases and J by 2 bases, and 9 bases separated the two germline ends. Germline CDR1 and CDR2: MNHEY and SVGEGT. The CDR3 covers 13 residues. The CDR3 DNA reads TGTGCCAGCAAAACAGAACCCAAAAACATTCAGTACTTC. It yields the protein CASKTEPKNIQYF.

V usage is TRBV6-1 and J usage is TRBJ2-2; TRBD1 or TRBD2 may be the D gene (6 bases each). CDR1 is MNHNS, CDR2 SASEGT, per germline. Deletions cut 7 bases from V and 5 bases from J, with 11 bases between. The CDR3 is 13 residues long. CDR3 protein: CASNPGATGELFF. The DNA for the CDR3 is TGTGCCAGCAACCCGGGGGCGACCGGGGAGCTGTTTTTT.

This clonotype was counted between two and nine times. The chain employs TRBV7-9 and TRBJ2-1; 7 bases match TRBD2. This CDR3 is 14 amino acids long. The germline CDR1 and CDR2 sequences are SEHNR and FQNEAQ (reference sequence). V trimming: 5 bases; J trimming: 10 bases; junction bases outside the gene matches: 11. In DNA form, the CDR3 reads TGTGCCAGCAGCGTAACTAGCGAGCGGGCCGAGCAGTTCTTC. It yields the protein CASSVTSERAEQFF. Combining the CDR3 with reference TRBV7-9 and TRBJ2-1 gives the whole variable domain DTGVSQNPRHKITKRGQNVTFRCDPISEHNRLYWYRQTLGQGPEFLTYFQNEAQLEKSRLLSDRFSAERPKGSFSTLEIQRTEQGDSAMYLCASSVTSERAEQFFGPGTRLTVL.